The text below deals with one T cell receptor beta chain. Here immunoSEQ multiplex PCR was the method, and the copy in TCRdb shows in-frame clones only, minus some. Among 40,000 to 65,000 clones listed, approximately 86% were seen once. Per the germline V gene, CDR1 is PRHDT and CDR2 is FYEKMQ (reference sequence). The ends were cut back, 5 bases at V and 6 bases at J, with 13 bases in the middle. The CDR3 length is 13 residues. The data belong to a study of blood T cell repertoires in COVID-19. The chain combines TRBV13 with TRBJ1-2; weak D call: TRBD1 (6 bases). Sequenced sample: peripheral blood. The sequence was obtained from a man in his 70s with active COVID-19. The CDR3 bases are TGTGCCAGCAGCCACGGACAGTCCAATGGCTACACCTTC. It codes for CASSHGQSNGYTF.